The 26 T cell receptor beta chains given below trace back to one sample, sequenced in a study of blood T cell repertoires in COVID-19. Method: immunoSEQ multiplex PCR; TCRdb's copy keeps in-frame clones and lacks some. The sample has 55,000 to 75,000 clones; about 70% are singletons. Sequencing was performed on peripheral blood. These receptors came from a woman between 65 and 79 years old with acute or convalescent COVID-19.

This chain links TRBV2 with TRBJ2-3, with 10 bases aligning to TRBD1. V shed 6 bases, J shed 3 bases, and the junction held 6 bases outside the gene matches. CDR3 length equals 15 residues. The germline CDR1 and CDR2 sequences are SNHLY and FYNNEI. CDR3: CASRGDRGRTDTQYF. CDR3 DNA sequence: TGTGCCAGCAGGGGGGACAGGGGTAGGACAGATACGCAGTATTTT.

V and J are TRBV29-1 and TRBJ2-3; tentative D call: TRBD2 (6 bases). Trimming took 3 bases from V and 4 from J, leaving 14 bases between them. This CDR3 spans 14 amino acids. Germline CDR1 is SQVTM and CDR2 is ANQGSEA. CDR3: CSVDWDSNPDTQYF. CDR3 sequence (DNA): TGCAGCGTTGATTGGGACTCTAATCCAGATACGCAGTATTTT.

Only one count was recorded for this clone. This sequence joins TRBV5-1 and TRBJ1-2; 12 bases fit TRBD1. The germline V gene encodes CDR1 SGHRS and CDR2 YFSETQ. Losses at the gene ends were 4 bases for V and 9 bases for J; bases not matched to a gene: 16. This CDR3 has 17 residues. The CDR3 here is CASSPGTGGPQRMSYTF. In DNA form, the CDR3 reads TGCGCCAGCAGCCCTGGGACAGGGGGCCCCCAGCGGATGAGCTACACCTTC. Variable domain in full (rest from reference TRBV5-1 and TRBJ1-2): KAGVTQTPRYLIKTRGQQVTLSCSPISGHRSVSWYQQTPGQGLQFLFEYFSETQRNKGNFPGRFSGRQFSNSRSEMNVSTLELGDSALYLCASSPGTGGPQRMSYTFGSGTRLTVV.

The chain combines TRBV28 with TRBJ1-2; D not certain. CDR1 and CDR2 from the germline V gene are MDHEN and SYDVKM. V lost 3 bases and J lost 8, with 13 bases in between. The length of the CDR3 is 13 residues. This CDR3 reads CASSLWASEGYTF. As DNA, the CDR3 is TGTGCCAGCAGTTTGTGGGCATCGGAAGGCTACACCTTC.

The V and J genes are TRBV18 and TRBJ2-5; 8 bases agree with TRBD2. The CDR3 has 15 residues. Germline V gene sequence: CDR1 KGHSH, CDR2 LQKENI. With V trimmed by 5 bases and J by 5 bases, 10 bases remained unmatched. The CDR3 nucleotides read TGTGCCAGCTCATATCGGGAGGGCCTTCAGGAGACCCAGTACTTC. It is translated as CASSYREGLQETQYF.

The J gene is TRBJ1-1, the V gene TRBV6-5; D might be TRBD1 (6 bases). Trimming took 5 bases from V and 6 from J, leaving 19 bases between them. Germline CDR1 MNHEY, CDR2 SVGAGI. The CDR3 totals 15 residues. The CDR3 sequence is CASSQGQLGLPEAFF. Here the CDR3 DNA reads TGTGCCAGCAGTCAGGGACAATTAGGCTTGCCTGAAGCTTTCTTT.

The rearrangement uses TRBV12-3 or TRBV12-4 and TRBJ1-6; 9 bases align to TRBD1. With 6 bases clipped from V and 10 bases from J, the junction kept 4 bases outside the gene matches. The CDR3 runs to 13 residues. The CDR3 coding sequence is TGTGCCAGCAGCCGCGGACAGGGGTCACCCCTCCACTTT. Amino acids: CASSRGQGSPLHF.

CDR3 in amino acids: CASSPTANYGYTF. CDR3 DNA sequence: TGTGCCAGCAGCCCGACAGCGAACTATGGCTACACCTTC. The chain has TRBV3-1 (or the pseudogene TRBV3-2) and TRBJ1-2; D may be TRBD1 (5 bases). The germline CDR1 and CDR2 sequences are LGHDT and YNNKEL (reference sequence). CDR3 length: 13 residues. With 4 bases removed from V and 2 bases from J, the gap between germline ends came to 8 bases.

The CDR3: CASSLDGGDQPQHF. The CDR3 DNA sequence: TGTGCCAGCAGCTTGGACGGGGGAGATCAGCCCCAGCATTTT. The chain carries TRBV11-2 and TRBJ1-5, with a weak D call TRBD1 (5 bases). This CDR3 has 14 residues. The V end was cut by 3 bases, the J end by 5 bases, with 11 bases between. Germline V gene sequence: CDR1 SGHAT, CDR2 FQNNGV.

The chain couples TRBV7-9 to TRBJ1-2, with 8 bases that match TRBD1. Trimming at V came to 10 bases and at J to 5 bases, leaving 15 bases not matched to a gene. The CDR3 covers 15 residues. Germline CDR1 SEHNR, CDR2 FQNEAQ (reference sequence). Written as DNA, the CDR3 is TGTGCCACCCTTATCCCGGGACAGGACGGGTATGGCTACACCTTC. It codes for CATLIPGQDGYGYTF.

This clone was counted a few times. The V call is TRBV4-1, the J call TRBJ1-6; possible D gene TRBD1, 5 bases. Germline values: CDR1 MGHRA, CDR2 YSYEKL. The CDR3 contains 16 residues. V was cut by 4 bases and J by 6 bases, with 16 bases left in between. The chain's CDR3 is CASSLGAGPTNSPLHF. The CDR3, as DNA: TGCGCCAGCAGCCTAGGAGCGGGACCGACTAATTCACCCCTCCACTTT.

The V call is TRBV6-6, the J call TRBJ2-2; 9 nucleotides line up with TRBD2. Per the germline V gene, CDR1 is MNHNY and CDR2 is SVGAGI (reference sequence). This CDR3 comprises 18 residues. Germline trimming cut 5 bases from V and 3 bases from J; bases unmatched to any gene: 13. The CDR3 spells CASSPRWAGGPDTGELFF. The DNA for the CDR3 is TGTGCCAGCAGTCCTCGATGGGCGGGGGGGCCCGACACCGGGGAGCTGTTTTTT.

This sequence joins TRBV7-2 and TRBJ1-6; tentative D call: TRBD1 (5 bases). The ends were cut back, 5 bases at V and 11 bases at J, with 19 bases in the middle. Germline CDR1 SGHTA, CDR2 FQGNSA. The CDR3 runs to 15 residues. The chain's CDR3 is CASSAPGGAIAPLHF. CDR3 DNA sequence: TGTGCCAGCAGCGCCCCGGGGGGTGCAATCGCACCCCTCCACTTT. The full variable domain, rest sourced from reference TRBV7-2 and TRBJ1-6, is GAGVSQSPSNKVTEKGKDVELRCDPISGHTALYWYRQSLGQGLEFLIYFQGNSAPDKSGLPSDRFSAERTGGSVSTLTIQRTQQEDSAVYLCASSAPGGAIAPLHFGNGTRLTVT.

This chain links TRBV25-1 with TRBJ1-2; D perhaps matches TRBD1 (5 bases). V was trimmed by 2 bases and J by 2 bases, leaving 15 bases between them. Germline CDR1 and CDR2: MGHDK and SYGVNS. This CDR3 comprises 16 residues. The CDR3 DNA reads TGTGCCAGCAGTGAAGGTCTGTCCCGGGGGAACTATGGCTACACCTTC. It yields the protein CASSEGLSRGNYGYTF.

CDR3 sequence reads: CASAKAGRPPGELFF. The CDR3 nucleotides are TGCGCCAGCGCTAAAGCGGGACGGCCCCCCGGGGAGCTGTTTTTT. The chain couples TRBV5-1 to TRBJ2-2; 7 bases match TRBD2. J was trimmed by 6 bases and V by 7 bases; bases with no gene match: 12. CDR3 length: 15 amino acids. CDR1 is SGHRS, CDR2 YFSETQ, per germline.

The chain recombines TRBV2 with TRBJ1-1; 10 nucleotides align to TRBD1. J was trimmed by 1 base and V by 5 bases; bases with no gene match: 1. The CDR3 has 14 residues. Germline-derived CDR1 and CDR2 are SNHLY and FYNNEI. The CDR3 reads CASSRDRGNTEAFF. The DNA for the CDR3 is TGTGCCAGCAGTCGGGACAGGGGGAACACTGAAGCTTTCTTT.

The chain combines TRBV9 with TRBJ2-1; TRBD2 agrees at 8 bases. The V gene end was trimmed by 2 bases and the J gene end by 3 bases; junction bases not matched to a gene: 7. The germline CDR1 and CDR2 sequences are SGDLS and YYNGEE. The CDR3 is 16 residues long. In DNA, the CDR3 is TGTGCCAGCAGCGTCAGAGCGGGGGACTTCTACAATGAGCAGTTCTTC. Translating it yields CASSVRAGDFYNEQFF. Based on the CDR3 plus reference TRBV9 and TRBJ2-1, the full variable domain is DSGVTQTPKHLITATGQRVTLRCSPRSGDLSVYWYQQSLDQGLQFLIQYYNGEERAKGNILERFSAQQFPDLHSELNLSSLELGDSALYFCASSVRAGDFYNEQFFGPGTRLTVL.

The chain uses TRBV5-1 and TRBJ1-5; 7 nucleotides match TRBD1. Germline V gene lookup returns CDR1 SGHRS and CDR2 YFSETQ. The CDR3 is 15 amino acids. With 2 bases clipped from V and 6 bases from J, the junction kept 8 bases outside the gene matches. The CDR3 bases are TGCGCCAGCAGCTTAGGGGGCGGTCAGGGTCAGCCCCAGCATTTT. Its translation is CASSLGGGQGQPQHF.

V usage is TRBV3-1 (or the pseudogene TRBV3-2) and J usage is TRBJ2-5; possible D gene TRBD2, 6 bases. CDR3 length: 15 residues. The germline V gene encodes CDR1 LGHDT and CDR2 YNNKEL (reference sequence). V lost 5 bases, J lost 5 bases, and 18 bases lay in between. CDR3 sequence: CASSNRDSSDETQYF. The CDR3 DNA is TGTGCCAGCAGCAACCGGGACTCTTCTGATGAGACCCAGTACTTC.

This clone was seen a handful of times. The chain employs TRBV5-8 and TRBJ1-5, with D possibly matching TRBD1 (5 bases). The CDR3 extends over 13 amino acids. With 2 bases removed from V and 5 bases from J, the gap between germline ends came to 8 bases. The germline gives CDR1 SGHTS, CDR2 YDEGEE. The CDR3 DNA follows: TGTGCCAGCAGCTTTGGACAATATCAGCCCCAGCATTTT. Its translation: CASSFGQYQPQHF.

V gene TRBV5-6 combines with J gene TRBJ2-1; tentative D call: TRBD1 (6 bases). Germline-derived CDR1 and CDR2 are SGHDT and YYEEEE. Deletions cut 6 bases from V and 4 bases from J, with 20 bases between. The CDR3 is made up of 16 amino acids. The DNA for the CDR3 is TGTGCCAGCACTTCCGGAAGGGGGTCGGGTTACAATGAGCAGTTCTTC. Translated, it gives CASTSGRGSGYNEQFF.

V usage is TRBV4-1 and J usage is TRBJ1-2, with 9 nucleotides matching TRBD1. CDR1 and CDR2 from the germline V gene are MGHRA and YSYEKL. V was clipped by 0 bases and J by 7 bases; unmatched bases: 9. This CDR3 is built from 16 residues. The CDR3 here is CASSQDGTGLMRGYTF. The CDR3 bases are TGCGCCAGCAGCCAAGATGGGACAGGGTTGATGCGTGGCTACACCTTC.

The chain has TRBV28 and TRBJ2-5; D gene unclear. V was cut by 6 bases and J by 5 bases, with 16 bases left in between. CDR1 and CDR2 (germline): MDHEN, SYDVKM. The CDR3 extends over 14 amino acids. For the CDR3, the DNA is TGTGCCAGCAGCCCCCCTTACGGGTGGGAGACCCAGTACTTC. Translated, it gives CASSPPYGWETQYF.

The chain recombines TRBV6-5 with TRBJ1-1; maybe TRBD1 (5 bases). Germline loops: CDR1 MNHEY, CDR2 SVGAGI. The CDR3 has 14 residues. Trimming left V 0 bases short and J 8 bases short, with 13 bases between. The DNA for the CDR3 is TGTGCCAGCAGTTACTCGGCGGGACGACTAGAAGCTTTCTTT. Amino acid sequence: CASSYSAGRLEAFF.

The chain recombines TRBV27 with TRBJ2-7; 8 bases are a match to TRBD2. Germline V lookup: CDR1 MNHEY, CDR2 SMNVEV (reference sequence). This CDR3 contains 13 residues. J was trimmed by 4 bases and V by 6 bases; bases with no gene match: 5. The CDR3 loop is CASRSAGGYEQYF. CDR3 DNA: TGTGCCAGCAGATCTGCGGGGGGATACGAGCAGTACTTC.

The CDR3 is CSVQARDNQPQHF. The CDR3 DNA reads as TGCAGCGTTCAGGCCCGGGACAATCAGCCCCAGCATTTT. The V call is TRBV29-1, the J call TRBJ1-5; D is unresolved. Trimming shortened V by 5 bases and J by 3 bases, and 11 bases separated the two germline ends. Germline CDR1 is SQVTM and CDR2 is ANQGSEA. The CDR3 sequence is 13 residues long. The full variable domain, rest sourced from reference TRBV29-1 and TRBJ1-5, is SAVISQKPSRDICQRGTSLTIQCQVDSQVTMMFWYRQQPGQSLTLIATANQGSEATYESGFVIDKFPISRPNLTFSTLTVSNMSPEDSSIYLCSVQARDNQPQHFGDGTRLSIL.